This T cell receptor beta chain was recovered during a study of blood T cell repertoires in COVID-19. The overall study: There were acute and convalescent COVID-19 samples, and they came from the United States, Italy and Spain. PBMCs, B-cell-depleted T cells, or T cells were the source of the cDNA or gDNA that made up the material.

Original methodology: Estimation of nucleated cell counts was performed using reference gene primer amplification. Profiled with immunoSEQ multiplex PCR; TCRdb holds only in-frame clones, not every one. The V and J calls and clone size are taken from that table; D and trimming were inferred from the DNA. The sample carries fewer than 100,000 clones, roughly 91% recorded once. Germline loops: CDR1 SNHLY, CDR2 FYNNEI. The CDR3 loop spans 16 amino acids. With 4 bases clipped from V and 1 base from J, the junction kept 7 bases outside the gene matches. The chain links TRBV2 to TRBJ1-3; 7 positions agree with TRBD1. Sequenced material: peripheral blood. This clonotype originated in a woman of 80 years or more with acute or convalescent COVID-19. CDR3 residues: CASSGQAGGSGNTIYF. Written as DNA, the CDR3 is TGTGCCAGCAGTGGGCAAGCAGGGGGTTCTGGAAACACCATATATTTT.